This TCR beta chain was sequenced for a study of blood T cell repertoires in COVID-19. Background on the study: Researchers got acute and convalescent COVID-19 samples from the United States, Italy and Spain.

Trimming shortened V by 5 bases and J by 4 bases, and 12 bases separated the two germline ends. The length of the CDR3 is 14 residues. CDR1 and CDR2 from the germline V gene are LGHDT and YNNKEL (reference sequence). Libraries were prepared by immunoSEQ multiplex PCR; TCRdb keeps only in-frame clonotypes and omits some of them. The data show about 83,000 clones, 80% to 90% seen once. The sequence was collected from a woman older than 75 with acute or convalescent COVID-19. J is TRBJ2-1 and V is TRBV3-1 (or the pseudogene TRBV3-2), with TRBD1 as a possible D gene (7 bases). The sample comprised peripheral blood. CDR3 protein: CASSGPGGYNEQFF. CDR3 in DNA: TGTGCCAGCAGCGGCCCAGGGGGGTACAATGAGCAGTTCTTC.